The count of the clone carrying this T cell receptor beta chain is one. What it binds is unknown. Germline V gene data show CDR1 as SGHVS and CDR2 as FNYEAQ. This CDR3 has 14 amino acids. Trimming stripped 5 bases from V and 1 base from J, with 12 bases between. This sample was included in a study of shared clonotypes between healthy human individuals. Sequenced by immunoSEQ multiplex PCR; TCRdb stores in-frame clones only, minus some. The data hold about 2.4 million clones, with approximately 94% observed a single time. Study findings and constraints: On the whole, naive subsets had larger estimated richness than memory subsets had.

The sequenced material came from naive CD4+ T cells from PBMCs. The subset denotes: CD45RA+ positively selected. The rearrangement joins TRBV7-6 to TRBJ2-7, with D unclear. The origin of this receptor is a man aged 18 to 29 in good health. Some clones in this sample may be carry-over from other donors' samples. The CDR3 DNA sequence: TGTGCCAGCAGCGCTAGACGAGATTCCTACGAGCAGTACTTC. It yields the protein CASSARRDSYEQYF.